This T cell receptor (beta chain) was captured in a study of blood T cell repertoires in COVID-19. Study in general: The United States, Italy and Spain supplied acute and convalescent COVID-19 samples.

The CDR3 spans 16 residues. Losses at the gene ends were 0 bases for V and 4 bases for J; bases not matched to a gene: 7. Germline V gives CDR1 SGHTA, CDR2 FQGNSA. Donors were grouped by their self-reported clinical history. Original data processing: Estimation of nucleated cell counts relied on the amplification of reference gene primers. Sequencing was performed with immunoSEQ multiplex PCR; in TCRdb, only in-frame clones are kept and a portion is missing. That table gives V, J and clone size, and the DNA gave D and trimming. The sample consists of about 86,000 clones, roughly 91% of them appearing once.

The sequence was collected from a woman aged 45-59 years with acute COVID-19. This sequence joins TRBV7-2 and TRBJ2-3; 7 positions match TRBD2. The sequenced sample was PBMCs or T cells enriched from blood (not recorded which). Here the CDR3 reads CASSLAGGRAPDTQYF. DNA of the CDR3: TGTGCCAGCAGCTTAGCGGGGGGGAGGGCCCCAGATACGCAGTATTTT.